This note documents a single T cell receptor (beta chain) sequence. The target antigen is unknown. TCRdb re-derived calls from the reads in MiXCR, one entry per CDR3 protein. The sample consists of a few hundred thousand distinct CDR3 sequences, 40% to 50% of them appearing once. The germline CDR1 and CDR2 sequences are MNHEY and SMNVEV (reference sequence). This CDR3 is 16 amino acids long. J lost 3 bases, V lost 4 bases, and 10 bases had no gene match. The sample comes from a study of T cell repertoires in cytomegalovirus infection. Study context: Recently identified HLA-C-restricted CMV epitopes and well-studied HLA-B-restricted CMV epitopes were used by the study. Matching HLA type and CMV infection were both indicated by public TCR beta signatures. The study's findings and limits: Ex vivo, HLA-C-restricted CMV-specific TCR beta clonotypes prevailed over the rest of the response. Carriers of CMV and the relevant HLA type were discriminated by public TCR beta frequency.

The TCR sequence derives from a human donor in good health (CMV status not recorded). Some clones in this sample may be carry-over from other donors' samples. V gene TRBV27 combines with J gene TRBJ2-7, with 9 positions matching TRBD1. The sequences come from cultured PBMCs, collected from culture after CMV antigen stimulation. DNA of the CDR3: TGTGCCAGCAGTTCTGGGGGGGACAGGGCCTACTACGAGCAGTACTTC. This sequence encodes CASSSGGDRAYYEQYF.